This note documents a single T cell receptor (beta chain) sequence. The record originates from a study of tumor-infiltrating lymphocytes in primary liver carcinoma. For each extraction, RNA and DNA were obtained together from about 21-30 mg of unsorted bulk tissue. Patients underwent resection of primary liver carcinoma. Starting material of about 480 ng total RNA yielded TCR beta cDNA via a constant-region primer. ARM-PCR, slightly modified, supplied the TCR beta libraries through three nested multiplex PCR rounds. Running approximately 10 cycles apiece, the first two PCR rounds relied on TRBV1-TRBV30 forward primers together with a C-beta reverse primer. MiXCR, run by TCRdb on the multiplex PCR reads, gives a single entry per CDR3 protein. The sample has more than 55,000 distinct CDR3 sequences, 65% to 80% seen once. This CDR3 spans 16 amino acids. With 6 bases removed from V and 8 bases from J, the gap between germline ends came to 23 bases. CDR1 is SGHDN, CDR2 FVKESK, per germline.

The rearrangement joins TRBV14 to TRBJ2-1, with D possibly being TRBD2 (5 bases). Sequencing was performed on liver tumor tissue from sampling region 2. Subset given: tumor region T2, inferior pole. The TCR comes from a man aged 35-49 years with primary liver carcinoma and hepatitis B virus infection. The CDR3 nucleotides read TGTGCCAGCAGTGCCGTAACGGGATGGGTAAACGATGAGCAGTTCTTC. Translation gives CASSAVTGWVNDEQFF.